Shown below are 25 T cell receptor beta chains from a single sample sequenced in a study of shared clonotypes between healthy human individuals. Only CD45RO-negative cells positively selected for CCR7 counted as naive CD8 cells, so terminally differentiated effector memory CD45RA+ cells were excluded. Libraries were prepared by immunoSEQ multiplex PCR; TCRdb keeps only in-frame clonotypes and omits some of them. Of roughly 590,000 clones in the sample, less than 97% were seen once. The sample taken for sequencing was naive CD8+ T cells sorted from blood. All receptors derive from a woman aged 30 to 39 in good health.

The V call is TRBV2, the J call TRBJ2-5, with 8 bases that match TRBD2. Losses at the gene ends were 3 bases for V and 5 bases for J; bases not matched to a gene: 11. CDR3 size: 16 residues. CDR1 is SNHLY, CDR2 FYNNEI, per germline. CDR3 nucleotide sequence: TGTGCCAGCAGTGATATCGGGACTAGTCTGGGGGAGACCCAGTACTTC. Protein product: CASSDIGTSLGETQYF.

The chain is built from TRBV4-1 and TRBJ2-1; D not certain. The CDR3 covers 16 residues. V dropped 4 bases and J dropped 0 bases, with 13 bases sitting between them. Germline V gene sequence: CDR1 MGHRA, CDR2 YSYEKL. The CDR3 loop reads CASSRANTRSYNEQFF. The DNA of the CDR3 is TGCGCCAGCAGCCGAGCCAACACCCGCTCCTACAATGAGCAGTTCTTC.

The V call is TRBV7-9, the J call TRBJ1-1; perhaps TRBD1 as D (6 bases). V lost 5 bases, J lost 4 bases, and 17 bases lay in between. CDR1 and CDR2 from the germline V gene are SEHNR and FQNEAQ (reference sequence). This CDR3 spans 15 amino acids. The CDR3 loop is CASSPFRGGSTEAFF. CDR3 bases: TGTGCCAGCAGCCCCTTCAGGGGCGGAAGCACTGAAGCTTTCTTT.

V gene TRBV28 combines with J gene TRBJ1-1, with a possible D match to TRBD1 (6 bases). Germline assignment: CDR1 MDHEN and CDR2 SYDVKM. The CDR3 loop spans 14 amino acids. V dropped 1 base and J dropped 5 bases, with 11 bases sitting between them. This CDR3 reads CASSLFRTGTEAFF. CDR3 coding DNA: TGTGCCAGCAGTTTATTCCGCACAGGGACTGAAGCTTTCTTT.

This chain uses TRBV19 with TRBJ2-7; tentatively, D is TRBD2 (5 bases). Trimming left V 1 base short and J 1 base short, with 8 bases between. The CDR3 sequence is 14 residues long. CDR1 and CDR2 from the germline V gene are LNHDA and SQIVND (reference sequence). CDR3 sequence (DNA): TGTGCCAGTAGTATAGGAATAGCGTCCTACGAGCAGTACTTC. This codes for CASSIGIASYEQYF. Variable domain in full (rest from reference TRBV19 and TRBJ2-7): DGGITQSPKYLFRKEGQNVTLSCEQNLNHDAMYWYRQDPGQGLRLIYYSQIVNDFQKGDIAEGYSVSREKKESFPLTVTSAQKNPTAFYLCASSIGIASYEQYFGPGTRLTVT.

This chain uses TRBV19 with TRBJ1-4; 7 nucleotides match TRBD1. V lost 3 bases, J lost 6 bases, and 19 bases stayed unmatched. Germline loops: CDR1 LNHDA, CDR2 SQIVND (reference sequence). CDR3 length: 19 residues. The CDR3 loop reads CASSIQTGPFFLNYEKLFF. CDR3 nucleotides: TGTGCCAGTAGTATCCAGACAGGGCCGTTTTTCTTAAATTATGAAAAACTGTTTTTT.

The V and J genes are TRBV4-1 and TRBJ2-7, with D uncertain. Trimming removed 0 bases from V and 6 bases from J, with 12 bases in between. CDR1 and CDR2 (germline): MGHRA, YSYEKL. CDR3 length: 14 residues. CDR3 residues: CASSQDRAPSEQYF. DNA for the CDR3: TGCGCCAGCAGCCAAGACCGGGCCCCCAGCGAGCAGTACTTC.

V and J are TRBV10-1 and TRBJ2-1; 12 bases fit TRBD1. Germline lookup yields CDR1 WNHNN and CDR2 SYGVQD (reference sequence). The CDR3 loop spans 16 amino acids. Germline trimming cut 3 bases from V and 7 bases from J; bases unmatched to any gene: 7. The CDR3 DNA reads as TGCGCCAGCAGTGATTCCGGGACAGGGGGCTGGAATGAGCAGTTCTTC. Amino acids: CASSDSGTGGWNEQFF.

V gene TRBV10-3 combines with J gene TRBJ2-5; D could derive from TRBD1 or TRBD2 (6 bases each). Germline V gives CDR1 ENHRY, CDR2 SYGVKD. The CDR3 has 13 residues. The germline V and J ends were trimmed by 10 bases and 6 bases, with 18 bases remaining between them. CDR3 sequence (DNA): TGTGCCACCCCTACCCGGGGGCGAAAGACCCAGTACTTC. Translation: CATPTRGRKTQYF.

The chain carries TRBV2 and TRBJ1-6; D perhaps matches TRBD1 (6 bases). Trimming took 5 bases from V and 8 from J, leaving 16 bases between them. Looked up from germline, CDR1 is SNHLY and CDR2 is FYNNEI. CDR3 length: 15 amino acids. The CDR3 protein is CASSIWTDWDSPLHF. The CDR3 DNA is TGTGCCAGCAGTATCTGGACAGACTGGGATTCACCCCTCCACTTT.

This clone was seen just once. The J gene is TRBJ2-7, the V gene TRBV19, with 7 bases identical to TRBD1. Germline CDR1 reads LNHDA; CDR2 reads SQIVND (reference sequence). Germline trimming cut 5 bases from V and 3 bases from J; bases unmatched to any gene: 7. The CDR3 loop spans 14 amino acids. Written as DNA, the CDR3 is TGTGCCAGTAGTCCCAACCGGGACAGCTACGAGCAGTACTTC. Translating it yields CASSPNRDSYEQYF.

This rearrangement joins TRBV4-1 to TRBJ2-1; the match to TRBD2 covers 9 bases. After removal of 0 bases from V and 4 bases from J, the junction contained 10 bases not matched to a gene. CDR3 length: 18 residues. The germline V gene has CDR1 MGHRA and CDR2 YSYEKL. The CDR3 here is CASSQDPSREGRYNEQFF. DNA of the CDR3: TGCGCCAGCAGCCAAGATCCTTCGCGGGAGGGCCGATACAATGAGCAGTTCTTC.

The genes are TRBV19 and TRBJ2-1; D gene unclear. The CDR3 has 13 amino acids. V shed 1 base and J shed 6 bases, with 7 bases lying between them. Germline V gene lookup returns CDR1 LNHDA and CDR2 SQIVND (reference sequence). CDR3 sequence reads: CASSIGLFNEQFF. DNA for the CDR3: TGTGCCAGTAGTATAGGGCTCTTCAATGAGCAGTTCTTC.

The chain recombines TRBV7-8 with TRBJ2-5; D is tentatively TRBD1 or TRBD2 (6 bases each). From germline, CDR1 is SGHVS and CDR2 FQNEAQ. The V end was cut by 5 bases, the J end by 2 bases, with 21 bases between. The CDR3 loop spans 17 amino acids. DNA for the CDR3: TGTGCCAGCAGCCAATTACCGGGGGTGGGGACACAAGAGACCCAGTACTTC. It specifies CASSQLPGVGTQETQYF. Combining the CDR3 with reference TRBV7-8 and TRBJ2-5 gives the whole variable domain GAGVSQSPRYKVAKRGQDVALRCDPISGHVSLFWYQQALGQGPEFLTYFQNEAQLDKSGLPSDRFFAERPEGSVSTLKIQRTQQEDSAVYLCASSQLPGVGTQETQYFGPGTRLLVL.

The chain is built from TRBV28 and TRBJ2-2; D gene unclear. V dropped 1 base and J dropped 1 base, with 10 bases sitting between them. This CDR3 spans 16 amino acids. Germline values: CDR1 MDHEN, CDR2 SYDVKM. The CDR3 sequence is CASSLSNSKNTGELFF. The DNA for the CDR3 is TGTGCCAGCAGTTTATCGAACAGCAAGAACACCGGGGAGCTGTTTTTT.

This chain links TRBV7-9 with TRBJ1-2; unclear D gene. The V end was cut by 3 bases, the J end by 0 bases, with 17 bases between. CDR3 length: 17 amino acids. Germline CDR1 reads SEHNR; CDR2 reads FQNEAQ (reference sequence). The CDR3 sequence: CASSFESQKPSNYGYTF. CDR3 DNA sequence: TGTGCCAGCAGCTTTGAGTCACAAAAACCTTCTAACTATGGCTACACCTTC.

This chain links TRBV18 with TRBJ2-4, with a possible D match to TRBD2 (6 bases). The length of the CDR3 is 14 residues. V gave up 6 bases and J gave up 4 bases, with 13 bases separating them. Germline CDR1 KGHSH, CDR2 LQKENI. The CDR3 DNA is TGTGCCAGCTCCCTCCGGGACTTAAAAAACATTCAGTACTTC. It encodes CASSLRDLKNIQYF.

This chain links TRBV7-2 with TRBJ2-3, with TRBD2 matching 13 bases. Per the germline V gene, CDR1 is SGHTA and CDR2 is FQGNSA. This CDR3 is built from 19 residues. V was clipped by 5 bases and J by 3 bases; unmatched bases: 14. CDR3 coding DNA: TGTGCCAGCAGCCACTCCGGGACTAGCGGGATGGATGGGACAGATACGCAGTATTTT. Translated, it gives CASSHSGTSGMDGTDTQYF. The whole variable domain, filled in from reference TRBV7-2 and TRBJ2-3, reads GAGVSQSPSNKVTEKGKDVELRCDPISGHTALYWYRQSLGQGLEFLIYFQGNSAPDKSGLPSDRFSAERTGGSVSTLTIQRTQQEDSAVYLCASSHSGTSGMDGTDTQYFGPGTRLTVL.

The table lists this clone with a count of one. The chain combines TRBV28 with TRBJ2-3, with D maybe TRBD2 (6 bases). Trimming removed 10 bases at V and 2 bases at J, with 10 bases between. Per germline, CDR1 MDHEN and CDR2 SYDVKM. The CDR3 consists of 12 residues. The CDR3 protein is CATTGLTDTQYF. The CDR3 coding sequence is TGTGCCACCACGGGACTCACAGATACGCAGTATTTT.

A single count supports this clone. The V call is TRBV11-2, the J call TRBJ2-3; no firm D call. The CDR3 runs to 13 residues. Germline-derived CDR1 and CDR2 are SGHAT and FQNNGV. The V end was cut by 2 bases, the J end by 5 bases, with 8 bases between. The CDR3 nucleotides read TGTGCCAGCAGCTTATCCCCAATAGATACGCAGTATTTT. It translates to CASSLSPIDTQYF.

The rearrangement joins TRBV7-9 to TRBJ1-1; no reliable D call. Germline CDR1 is SEHNR and CDR2 is FQNEAQ (reference sequence). V was cut by 8 bases and J by 1 base, with 5 bases left in between. The CDR3 is 11 residues long. CDR3: CASRENTEAFF. CDR3 coding DNA: TGTGCCAGCCGTGAGAACACTGAAGCTTTCTTT. Looking up the rest from reference TRBV7-9 and TRBJ1-1 gives the full variable domain: DTGVSQNPRHKITKRGQNVTFRCDPISEHNRLYWYRQTLGQGPEFLTYFQNEAQLEKSRLLSDRFSAERPKGSFSTLEIQRTEQGDSAMYLCASRENTEAFFGQGTRLTVV.

The chain employs TRBV18 and TRBJ1-3; D gene ambiguous. Germline CDR1 is KGHSH and CDR2 is LQKENI. V was cut by 2 bases and J by 2 bases, with 13 bases left in between. The CDR3 is 16 amino acids. CDR3 in DNA: TGTGCCAGCTCACCAACCTTACGGGGAGCTGGAAACACCATATATTTT. Amino acids: CASSPTLRGAGNTIYF.

The chain couples TRBV28 to TRBJ2-7; no definite D call. The germline CDR1 and CDR2 sequences are MDHEN and SYDVKM. The CDR3 is 15 amino acids. V lost 7 bases and J lost 5, with 21 bases in between. The CDR3, as DNA: TGTGCCAGCACCTCCGTCCGGGCCGCCTCGGACGAGCAGTACTTC. Residues: CASTSVRAASDEQYF.

The chain links TRBV27 to TRBJ2-1, with 10 bases lining up with TRBD1. Germline CDR1 MNHEY, CDR2 SMNVEV (reference sequence). The CDR3 is 16 amino acids. The V gene end was trimmed by 7 bases and the J gene end by 7 bases; junction bases not matched to a gene: 13. The CDR3 reads CASTPEADRGWNEQFF. CDR3 coding DNA: TGTGCCAGCACCCCAGAAGCGGACAGGGGGTGGAATGAGCAGTTCTTC.

V usage is TRBV28 and J usage is TRBJ2-3; D may be TRBD1 (6 bases). CDR1 and CDR2 from the germline V gene are MDHEN and SYDVKM. CDR3 size: 15 residues. Trimming took off 7 bases at V and 0 bases at J, with 14 bases between the two ends. CDR3 sequence (DNA): TGTGCCAGCAATCCCAGGGGACCTAGCACAGATACGCAGTATTTT. Translation gives CASNPRGPSTDTQYF.